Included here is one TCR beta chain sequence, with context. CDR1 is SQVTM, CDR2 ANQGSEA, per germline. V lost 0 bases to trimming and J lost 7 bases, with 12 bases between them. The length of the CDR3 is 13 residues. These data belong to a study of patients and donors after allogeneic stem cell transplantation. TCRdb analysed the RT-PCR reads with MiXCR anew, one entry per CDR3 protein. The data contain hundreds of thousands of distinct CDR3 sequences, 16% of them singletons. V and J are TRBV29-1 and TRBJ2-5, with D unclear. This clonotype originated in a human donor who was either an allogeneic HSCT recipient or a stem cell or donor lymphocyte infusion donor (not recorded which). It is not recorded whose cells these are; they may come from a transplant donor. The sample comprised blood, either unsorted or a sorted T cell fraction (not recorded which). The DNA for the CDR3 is TGCAGCGTTGAAGATAGTCCTTTTTGGACCCAGTACTTC. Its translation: CSVEDSPFWTQYF.